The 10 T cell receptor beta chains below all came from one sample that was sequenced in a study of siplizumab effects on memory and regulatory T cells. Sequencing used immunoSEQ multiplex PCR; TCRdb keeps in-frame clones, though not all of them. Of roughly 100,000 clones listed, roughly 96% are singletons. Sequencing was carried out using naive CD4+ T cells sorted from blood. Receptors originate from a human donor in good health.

CDR3 nucleotide sequence: TGTGCCAGCAGCCAAGAGGAAGCGTCGGAGACCCAGTACTTC. Amino acid sequence: CASSQEEASETQYF. The chain is built from TRBV4-2 and TRBJ2-5; D is ambiguous. The CDR3 spans 14 residues. Trimming left V 0 bases short and J 5 bases short, with 10 bases between. CDR1 LGHNA and CDR2 YNFKEQ come from the germline V gene.

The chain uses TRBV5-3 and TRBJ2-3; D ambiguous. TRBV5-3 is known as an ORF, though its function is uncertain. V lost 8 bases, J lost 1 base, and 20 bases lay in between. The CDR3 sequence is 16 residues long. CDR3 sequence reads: CARRPRKGPGTDTQYF. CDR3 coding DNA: TGTGCCAGGAGACCCCGAAAGGGCCCCGGCACAGATACGCAGTATTTT.

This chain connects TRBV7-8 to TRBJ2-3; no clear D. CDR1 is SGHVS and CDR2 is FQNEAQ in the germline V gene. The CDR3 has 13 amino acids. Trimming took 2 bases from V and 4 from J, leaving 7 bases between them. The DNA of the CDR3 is TGTGCCAGCAGCTTAATAGGACCAGATACGCAGTATTTT. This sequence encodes CASSLIGPDTQYF.

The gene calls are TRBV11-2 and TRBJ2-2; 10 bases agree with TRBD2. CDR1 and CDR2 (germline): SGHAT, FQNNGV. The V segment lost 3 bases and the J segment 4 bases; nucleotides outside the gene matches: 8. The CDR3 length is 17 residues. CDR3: CASSFPRSGGATGELFF. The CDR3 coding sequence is TGTGCCAGCAGCTTCCCGAGAAGCGGGGGGGCCACCGGGGAGCTGTTTTTT. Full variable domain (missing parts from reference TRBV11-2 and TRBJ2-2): EAGVAQSPRYKIIEKRQSVAFWCNPISGHATLYWYQQILGQGPKLLIQFQNNGVVDDSQLPKDRFSAERLKGVDSTLKIQPAKLEDSAVYLCASSFPRSGGATGELFFGEGSRLTVL.

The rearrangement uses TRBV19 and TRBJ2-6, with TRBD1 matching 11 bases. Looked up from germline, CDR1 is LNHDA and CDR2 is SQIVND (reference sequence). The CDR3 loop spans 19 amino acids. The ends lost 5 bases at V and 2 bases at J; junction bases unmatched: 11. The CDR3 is CASSYRDRGFNPGANVLTF. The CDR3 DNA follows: TGTGCCAGTAGTTACCGGGACAGGGGGTTTAATCCTGGGGCCAACGTCCTGACTTTC. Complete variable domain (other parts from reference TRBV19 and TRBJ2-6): DGGITQSPKYLFRKEGQNVTLSCEQNLNHDAMYWYRQDPGQGLRLIYYSQIVNDFQKGDIAEGYSVSREKKESFPLTVTSAQKNPTAFYLCASSYRDRGFNPGANVLTFGAGSRLTVL.

The CDR3 loop is CASSVGGGAFETQYF. The CDR3 nucleotides read TGTGCCAGCAGCGTAGGTGGGGGGGCCTTCGAGACCCAGTACTTC. The chain recombines TRBV9 with TRBJ2-5, with D perhaps matching TRBD2 (7 bases). Between the trimmed V and J ends, which lost 0 bases and 5 bases, there was a span of 14 bases. The germline gives CDR1 SGDLS, CDR2 YYNGEE. This CDR3 is built from 15 residues.

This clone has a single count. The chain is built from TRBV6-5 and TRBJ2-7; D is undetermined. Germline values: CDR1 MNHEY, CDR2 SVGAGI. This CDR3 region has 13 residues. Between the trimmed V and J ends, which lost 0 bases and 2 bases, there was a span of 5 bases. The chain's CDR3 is CASSYSNTYEQYF. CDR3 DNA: TGTGCCAGCAGTTACTCCAATACCTACGAGCAGTACTTC.

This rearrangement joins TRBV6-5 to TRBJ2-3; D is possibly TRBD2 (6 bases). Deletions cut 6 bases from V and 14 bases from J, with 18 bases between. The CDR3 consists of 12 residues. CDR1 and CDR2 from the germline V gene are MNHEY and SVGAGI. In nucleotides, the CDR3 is TGTGCCAGCAGCCCCCGGGTCGGGGGAAGGTATTTT. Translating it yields CASSPRVGGRYF.

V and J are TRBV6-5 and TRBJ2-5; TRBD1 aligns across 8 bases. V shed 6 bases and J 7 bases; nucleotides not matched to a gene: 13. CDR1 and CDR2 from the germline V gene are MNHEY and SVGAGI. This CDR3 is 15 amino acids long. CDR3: CASSPTAGGLGTQYF. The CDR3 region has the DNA TGTGCCAGCAGCCCGACGGCAGGGGGCTTGGGGACCCAGTACTTC.

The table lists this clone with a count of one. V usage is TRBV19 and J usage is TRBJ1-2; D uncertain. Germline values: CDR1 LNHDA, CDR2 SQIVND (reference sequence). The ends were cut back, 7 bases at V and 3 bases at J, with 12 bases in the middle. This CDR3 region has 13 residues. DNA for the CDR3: TGTGCCAGTAAGGAGGAGGGCTACTATGGCTACACCTTC. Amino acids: CASKEEGYYGYTF.